Listed below are T cell receptor beta chains from one sample, sequenced in a study of cytomegalovirus exposure and HLA in healthy donors. Assay: immunoSEQ multiplex PCR; the TCRdb copy retains only in-frame clones and omits some. This sample has 130,000 to 150,000 clones, with 80% found just once. Sequencing was done on a sample of PBMCs. These receptors came from a man aged 30 to 45 in good health and CMV-seronegative. The CDR3 runs from the conserved cysteine through the conserved F or W. Each record gives: CDR3 length, J gene, D gene, V gene, clone size, CDR3 protein, CDR3 DNA. D genes are given only for firm matches. Clone size, where shown, is once, few, many, or a class for clones that have expanded.

length: 15
J: TRBJ2-3
D: NA
V: TRBV5-6
size: NA
CDR3: CASSLVGTNTDTQYF
DNA: TGTGCCAGCAGCTTGGTCGGGACAAACACAGATACGCAGTATTTT

length: 19
J: TRBJ2-1
D: TRBD2
V: TRBV5-1
size: NA
CDR3: CASSSHGTSGPASYNEQFF
DNA: TGCGCCAGCAGCTCGCATGGGACTAGCGGCCCCGCTTCCTACAATGAGCAGTTCTTC

length: 14
J: TRBJ2-1
D: TRBD2
V: TRBV10-1
size: once
CDR3: CASSESSGAREQFF
DNA: TGCGCCAGCAGTGAATCCAGCGGGGCTCGCGAGCAGTTCTTC

length: 12
J: TRBJ2-7
D: NA
V: TRBV2
size: once
CDR3: CASTGGPDEQYF
DNA: TGTGCCAGCACCGGGGGGCCCGACGAGCAGTACTTC

length: 15
J: TRBJ2-3
D: TRBD2
V: TRBV7-3
size: NA
CDR3: CASSPGSGSLDTQYF
DNA: TGTGCCAGCAGCCCGGGTAGCGGGAGTTTGGATACGCAGTATTTT

length: 15
J: TRBJ1-1
D: TRBD1
V: TRBV19
size: NA
CDR3: CASRPRTGRYTEAFF
DNA: TGTGCCAGTAGACCCAGGACAGGGAGGTACACTGAAGCTTTCTTT

length: 17
J: TRBJ2-2
D: TRBD2
V: TRBV10-3
size: NA
CDR3: CAISPRGGGQNTGELFF
DNA: TGTGCCATCAGCCCAAGGGGCGGGGGGCAGAACACCGGGGAGCTGTTTTTT

length: 17
J: TRBJ2-5
D: TRBD2
V: TRBV7-9
size: NA
CDR3: CASSFGGRARATETQYF
DNA: TGTGCCAGCAGTTTTGGGGGGAGGGCTAGGGCTACAGAGACCCAGTACTTC

length: 16
J: TRBJ2-3
D: NA
V: TRBV19
size: NA
CDR3: CASSDPGTRSTDTQYF
DNA: TGTGCCAGTAGTGACCCCGGGACAAGGTCTACAGATACGCAGTATTTT

length: 18
J: TRBJ2-2
D: TRBD2
V: TRBV2
size: NA
CDR3: CASSEGGLAGGDTGELFF
DNA: TGTGCCAGCAGTGAAGGGGGGCTAGCGGGAGGTGACACCGGGGAGCTGTTTTTT

length: 16
J: TRBJ1-1
D: NA
V: TRBV5-8
size: NA
CDR3: CASSLELGGTNTEAFF
DNA: TGTGCCAGCAGCTTGGAGTTAGGGGGAACGAACACTGAAGCTTTCTTT

length: 15
J: TRBJ1-2
D: NA
V: TRBV7-9
size: NA
CDR3: CASKRLEEPGYGYTF
DNA: TGTGCCAGCAAAAGACTGGAGGAGCCAGGCTATGGCTACACCTTC

length: 13
J: TRBJ1-1
D: NA
V: TRBV5-1
size: NA
CDR3: CASSGLVDTEAFF
DNA: TGCGCCAGCAGCGGACTCGTTGATACTGAAGCTTTCTTT

length: 14
J: TRBJ2-7
D: TRBD1
V: TRBV29-1
size: NA
CDR3: CSVAAGQGSYEQYF
DNA: TGCAGCGTTGCTGCAGGACAGGGCTCCTACGAGCAGTACTTC

length: 16
J: TRBJ1-3
D: TRBD1
V: TRBV2
size: NA
CDR3: CASVRSGTGTGNTIYF
DNA: TGTGCCAGCGTGAGGTCCGGGACAGGGACTGGAAACACCATATATTTT

length: 13
J: TRBJ1-1
D: NA
V: TRBV6-1
size: NA
CDR3: CASRRGRNTEAFF
DNA: TGTGCCAGCAGGAGGGGGAGGAACACTGAAGCTTTCTTT

length: 14
J: TRBJ1-5
D: NA
V: TRBV19
size: once
CDR3: CASSIGSSNQPQHF
DNA: TGTGCCAGTAGTATCGGTTCCAGCAATCAGCCCCAGCATTTT

length: 17
J: TRBJ2-1
D: TRBD1
V: TRBV4-1
size: NA
CDR3: CASSQVAATGAYNEQFF
DNA: TGCGCCAGCAGCCAAGTCGCCGCGACAGGGGCCTACAATGAGCAGTTCTTC

length: 15
J: TRBJ1-1
D: NA
V: TRBV4-2
size: NA
CDR3: CASSLLRQGNTEAFF
DNA: TGTGCCAGCAGCCTCCTTCGGCAGGGGAACACTGAAGCTTTCTTT

length: 13
J: TRBJ1-2
D: NA
V: TRBV5-1
size: NA
CDR3: CASASGREVGYTF
DNA: TGCGCCAGCGCCTCGGGCAGGGAGGTGGGCTACACCTTC

length: 13
J: TRBJ2-5
D: TRBD1
V: TRBV15
size: NA
CDR3: CATSRDREETQYF
DNA: TGTGCCACCAGCAGGGACAGGGAGGAGACCCAGTACTTC

length: 14
J: TRBJ1-2
D: TRBD1
V: TRBV23-1
size: NA
CDR3: CASRLTGGTYGYTF
DNA: TGCGCCAGCAGATTAACAGGGGGCACTTATGGCTACACCTTC

length: 16
J: TRBJ2-1
D: TRBD2
V: TRBV6-1
size: NA
CDR3: CASSAIAGASYNEQFF
DNA: TGTGCCAGCAGTGCTATAGCGGGAGCCTCCTACAATGAGCAGTTCTTC

length: 17
J: TRBJ2-3
D: NA
V: TRBV7-8
size: once
CDR3: CASSSNAAGLRTDTQYF
DNA: TGTGCCAGCAGCTCCAACGCGGCAGGGTTGCGCACAGATACGCAGTATTTT

length: 15
J: TRBJ2-3
D: TRBD2
V: TRBV6-4
size: NA
CDR3: CASSDASGGTDTQYF
DNA: TGTGCCAGCAGTGACGCTAGCGGGGGCACAGATACGCAGTATTTT

length: 15
J: TRBJ2-7
D: NA
V: TRBV5-1
size: NA
CDR3: CASSYQPGNSYEQYF
DNA: TGCGCCAGCAGCTATCAACCGGGAAACTCCTACGAGCAGTACTTC

length: 14
J: TRBJ1-5
D: NA
V: TRBV7-9
size: once
CDR3: CASSLGQHNQPQHF
DNA: TGTGCCAGCAGCTTAGGACAGCACAATCAGCCCCAGCATTTT

length: 13
J: TRBJ2-3
D: NA
V: TRBV28
size: NA
CDR3: CASSSGRPDTQYF
DNA: TGTGCCAGTAGTTCAGGGAGGCCAGATACGCAGTATTTT

length: 15
J: TRBJ1-1
D: TRBD1
V: TRBV7-9
size: NA
CDR3: CASSWGTGVNTEAFF
DNA: TGTGCCAGCAGCTGGGGCACAGGGGTGAACACTGAAGCTTTCTTT

length: 13
J: TRBJ1-6
D: NA
V: TRBV27
size: NA
CDR3: CASSSRVQSPLHF
DNA: TGTGCCAGCAGTTCCAGGGTTCAATCACCCCTCCACTTT

length: 14
J: TRBJ2-2
D: NA
V: TRBV19
size: NA
CDR3: CASSLPLGAGELFF
DNA: TGTGCCAGTAGTCTGCCCCTAGGTGCCGGGGAGCTGTTTTTT

length: 15
J: TRBJ2-6
D: NA
V: TRBV27
size: NA
CDR3: CASSLLRTRANVLTF
DNA: TGTGCCAGCAGTTTACTTCGTACAAGGGCCAACGTCCTGACTTTC

length: 12
J: TRBJ1-6
D: NA
V: TRBV27
size: NA
CDR3: CASSPSRARLHF
DNA: TGTGCCAGCAGTCCCTCGAGGGCGCGCCTCCACTTT

length: 14
J: TRBJ1-1
D: NA
V: TRBV4-1
size: NA
CDR3: CASSQTQANTEAFF
DNA: TGCGCCAGCAGCCAAACACAGGCGAACACTGAAGCTTTCTTT

length: 13
J: TRBJ1-1
D: NA
V: TRBV5-1
size: NA
CDR3: CASSLDQGLAAFF
DNA: TGCGCCAGCAGCTTGGATCAGGGCTTAGCAGCTTTCTTT

length: 14
J: TRBJ1-2
D: TRBD1
V: TRBV19
size: NA
CDR3: CASSIAVGQKSYTF
DNA: TGTGCCAGTAGTATAGCTGTGGGACAGAAGAGCTACACCTTC

length: 14
J: TRBJ2-1
D: TRBD2
V: TRBV5-6
size: NA
CDR3: CASSFQRGGLIRFF
DNA: TGTGCCAGCAGCTTTCAGCGGGGGGGGTTAATTCGGTTCTTC

length: 15
J: TRBJ1-1
D: TRBD1
V: TRBV28
size: NA
CDR3: CASSYIQGVNTEAFF
DNA: TGTGCCAGCAGTTATATTCAGGGGGTAAACACTGAAGCTTTCTTT

length: 16
J: TRBJ1-6
D: NA
V: TRBV5-1
size: NA
CDR3: CASSLASGSNNSPLHF
DNA: TGCGCCAGCAGCTTGGCCTCGGGGTCGAATAATTCACCCCTCCACTTT

length: 14
J: TRBJ2-7
D: NA
V: TRBV2
size: few
CDR3: CASSDTTGWNEQYF
DNA: TGTGCCAGCAGTGACACAACAGGGTGGAACGAGCAGTACTTC

length: 14
J: TRBJ2-2
D: NA
V: TRBV27
size: once
CDR3: CASSFGQATGELFF
DNA: TGTGCCAGCAGTTTCGGCCAGGCAACCGGGGAGCTGTTTTTT

length: 15
J: TRBJ2-7
D: TRBD1
V: TRBV11-2
size: NA
CDR3: CASSLDPQRGREQYF
DNA: TGTGCCAGCAGCTTAGACCCCCAAAGGGGGCGAGAGCAGTACTTC

length: 12
J: TRBJ1-1
D: NA
V: TRBV6-5
size: few
CDR3: CASSYPQGKAFF
DNA: TGTGCCAGCAGTTACCCGCAGGGGAAAGCTTTCTTT

length: 13
J: TRBJ2-7
D: TRBD2
V: TRBV7-7
size: NA
CDR3: CASSSGLAGVRYF
DNA: TGTGCCAGCAGCTCGGGACTAGCGGGAGTGAGGTACTTC

length: 18
J: TRBJ2-6
D: TRBD1
V: TRBV10-3
size: NA
CDR3: CAISVGLNRGSGANVLTF
DNA: TGTGCCATCAGTGTTGGGTTAAACAGGGGATCTGGGGCCAACGTCCTGACTTTC

length: 12
J: TRBJ2-3
D: NA
V: TRBV27
size: NA
CDR3: CASSGLTDTQYF
DNA: TGTGCCAGCAGTGGCCTCACAGATACGCAGTATTTT

length: 13
J: TRBJ1-5
D: NA
V: TRBV5-8
size: few
CDR3: CASSLQEYQPQHF
DNA: TGTGCCAGCAGCTTACAGGAGTATCAGCCCCAGCATTTT

length: 12
J: TRBJ1-3
D: TRBD1
V: TRBV29-1
size: once
CDR3: CSAQGVGNTIYF
DNA: TGCAGCGCACAGGGGGTTGGCAACACCATATATTTT

length: 14
J: TRBJ1-1
D: TRBD1
V: TRBV27
size: NA
CDR3: CASSRDRVATEAFF
DNA: TGTGCCAGCAGTCGGGACAGGGTTGCGACTGAAGCTTTCTTT

length: 13
J: TRBJ1-5
D: NA
V: TRBV18
size: NA
CDR3: CASSPRGNQPQHF
DNA: TGTGCCAGCTCGCCTAGGGGTAATCAGCCCCAGCATTTT

length: 19
J: TRBJ1-5
D: NA
V: TRBV28
size: NA
CDR3: CASGWNRATPPYSNQPQNF
DNA: TGTGCCAGCGGATGGAACAGGGCGACTCCTCCCTATAGCAATCAGCCCCAGAATTTT

length: 13
J: TRBJ2-7
D: NA
V: TRBV6-5
size: few
CDR3: CASSYRPGLEQYF
DNA: TGTGCCAGCAGTTACCGTCCGGGACTCGAGCAGTACTTC

length: 16
J: TRBJ2-5
D: TRBD2
V: TRBV11-2
size: NA
CDR3: CASSSTSGGSKETQYF
DNA: TGTGCCAGCAGCTCGACTAGCGGAGGATCGAAAGAGACCCAGTACTTC